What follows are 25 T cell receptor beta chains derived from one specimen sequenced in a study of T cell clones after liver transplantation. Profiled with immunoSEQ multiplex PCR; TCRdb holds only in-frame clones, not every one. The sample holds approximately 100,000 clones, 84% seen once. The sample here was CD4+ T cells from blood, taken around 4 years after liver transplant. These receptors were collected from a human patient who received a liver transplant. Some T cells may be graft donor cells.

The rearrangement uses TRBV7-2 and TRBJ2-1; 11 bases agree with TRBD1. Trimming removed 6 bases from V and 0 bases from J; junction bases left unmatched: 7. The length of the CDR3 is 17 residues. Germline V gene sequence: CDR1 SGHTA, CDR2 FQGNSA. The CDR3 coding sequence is TGTGCCAGCAGAAGGACAGGGGGCCTGAGCTCCTACAATGAGCAGTTCTTC. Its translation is CASRRTGGLSSYNEQFF.

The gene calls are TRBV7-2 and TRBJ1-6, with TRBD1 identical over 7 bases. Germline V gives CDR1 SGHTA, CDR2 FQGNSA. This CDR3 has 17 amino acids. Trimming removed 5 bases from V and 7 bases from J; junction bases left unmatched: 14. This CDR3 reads CASSGGHKTGRNSPLHF. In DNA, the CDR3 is TGTGCCAGCAGCGGAGGACATAAGACAGGGCGAAATTCACCCCTCCACTTT.

CDR3 protein: CASSPTSGSGGELFF. CDR3 bases: TGTGCCAGCAGCCCCACTAGCGGGAGTGGTGGGGAGCTGTTTTTT. The V and J genes are TRBV6-1 and TRBJ2-2; 11 bases align to TRBD2. Losses at the gene ends were 6 bases for V and 8 bases for J; bases not matched to a gene: 8. The CDR3 has 15 residues. Germline assignment: CDR1 MNHNS and CDR2 SASEGT.

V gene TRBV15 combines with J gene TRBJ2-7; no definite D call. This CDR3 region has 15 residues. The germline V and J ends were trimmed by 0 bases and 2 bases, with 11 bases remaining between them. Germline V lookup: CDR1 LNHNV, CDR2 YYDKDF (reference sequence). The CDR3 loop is CATSRDRASAYEQYF. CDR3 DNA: TGTGCCACCAGCAGAGATAGGGCCAGCGCCTACGAGCAGTACTTC.

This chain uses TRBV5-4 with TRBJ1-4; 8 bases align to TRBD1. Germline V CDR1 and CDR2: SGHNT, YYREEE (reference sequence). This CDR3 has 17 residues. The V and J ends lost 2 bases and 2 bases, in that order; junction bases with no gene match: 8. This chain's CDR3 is CASSFRTGTATNEKLFF. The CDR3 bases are TGTGCCAGCAGCTTTAGGACAGGGACTGCGACTAATGAAAAACTGTTTTTT.

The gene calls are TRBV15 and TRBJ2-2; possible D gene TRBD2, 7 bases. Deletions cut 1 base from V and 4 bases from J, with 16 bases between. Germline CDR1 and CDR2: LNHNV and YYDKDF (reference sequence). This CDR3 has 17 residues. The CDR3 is CATSRGRGGGFTGELFF. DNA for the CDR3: TGTGCCACCAGCAGAGGCCGGGGAGGGGGGTTCACCGGGGAGCTGTTTTTT.

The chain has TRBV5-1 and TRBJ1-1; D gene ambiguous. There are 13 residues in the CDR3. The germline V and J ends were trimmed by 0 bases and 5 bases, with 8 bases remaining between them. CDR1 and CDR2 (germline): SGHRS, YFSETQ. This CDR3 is CASSLVKDTEAFF. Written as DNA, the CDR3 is TGCGCCAGCAGCTTGGTTAAGGATACTGAAGCTTTCTTT. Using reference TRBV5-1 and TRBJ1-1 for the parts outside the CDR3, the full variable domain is KAGVTQTPRYLIKTRGQQVTLSCSPISGHRSVSWYQQTPGQGLQFLFEYFSETQRNKGNFPGRFSGRQFSNSRSEMNVSTLELGDSALYLCASSLVKDTEAFFGQGTRLTVV.

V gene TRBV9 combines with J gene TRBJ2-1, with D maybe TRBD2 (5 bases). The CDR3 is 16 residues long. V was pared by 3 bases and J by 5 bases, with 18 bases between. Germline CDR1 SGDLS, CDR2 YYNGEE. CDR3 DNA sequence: TGTGCCAGCAGCGCCCACCCGGGGTCCGGGAACAATGAGCAGTTCTTC. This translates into CASSAHPGSGNNEQFF.

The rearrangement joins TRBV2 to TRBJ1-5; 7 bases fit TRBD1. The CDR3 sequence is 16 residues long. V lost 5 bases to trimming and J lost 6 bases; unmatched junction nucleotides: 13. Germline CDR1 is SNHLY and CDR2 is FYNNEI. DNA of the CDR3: TGTGCCAGCAGTCGGGACAGCGCTGAGCTGGGTCAGCCCCAGCATTTT. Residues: CASSRDSAELGQPQHF.

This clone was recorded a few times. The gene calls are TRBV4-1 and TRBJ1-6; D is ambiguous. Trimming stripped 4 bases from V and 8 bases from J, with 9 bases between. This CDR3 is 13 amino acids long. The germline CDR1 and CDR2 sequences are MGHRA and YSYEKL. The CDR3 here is CASSRLVDSPLHF. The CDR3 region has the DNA TGCGCCAGCAGCCGGTTAGTTGATTCACCCCTCCACTTT.

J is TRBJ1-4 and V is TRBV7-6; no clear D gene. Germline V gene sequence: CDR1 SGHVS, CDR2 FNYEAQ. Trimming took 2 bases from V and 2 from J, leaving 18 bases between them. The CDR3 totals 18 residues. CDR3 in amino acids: CASSLTSRRVGTNEKLFF. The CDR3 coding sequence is TGTGCCAGCAGCTTAACCTCCCGGAGGGTAGGCACTAATGAAAAACTGTTTTTT.

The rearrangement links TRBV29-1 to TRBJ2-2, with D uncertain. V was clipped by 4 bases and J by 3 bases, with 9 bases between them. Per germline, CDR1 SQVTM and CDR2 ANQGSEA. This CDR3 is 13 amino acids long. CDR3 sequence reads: CSVGGRYTGELFF. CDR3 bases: TGCAGCGTTGGAGGCCGCTACACCGGGGAGCTGTTTTTT.

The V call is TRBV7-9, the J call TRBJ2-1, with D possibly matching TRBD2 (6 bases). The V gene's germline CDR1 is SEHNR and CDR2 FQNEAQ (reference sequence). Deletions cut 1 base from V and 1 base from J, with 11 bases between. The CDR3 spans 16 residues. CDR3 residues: CASSLDGAGSYNEQFF. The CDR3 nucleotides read TGTGCCAGCAGCTTAGACGGCGCGGGATCCTACAATGAGCAGTTCTTC.

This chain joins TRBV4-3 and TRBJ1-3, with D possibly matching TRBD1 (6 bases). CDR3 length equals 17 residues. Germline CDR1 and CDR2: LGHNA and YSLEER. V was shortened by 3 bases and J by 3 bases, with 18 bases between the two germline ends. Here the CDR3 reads CASSQLTGSAVGNTIYF. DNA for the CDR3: TGCGCCAGCAGCCAGCTTACAGGGTCGGCTGTTGGAAACACCATATATTTT.

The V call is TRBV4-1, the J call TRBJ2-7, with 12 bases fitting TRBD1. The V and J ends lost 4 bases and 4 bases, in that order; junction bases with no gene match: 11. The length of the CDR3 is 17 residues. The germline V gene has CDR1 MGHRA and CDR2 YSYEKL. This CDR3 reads CASSPRGTGGSFYEQYF. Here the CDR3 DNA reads TGCGCCAGCAGCCCCCGTGGGACAGGGGGCAGTTTTTACGAGCAGTACTTC.

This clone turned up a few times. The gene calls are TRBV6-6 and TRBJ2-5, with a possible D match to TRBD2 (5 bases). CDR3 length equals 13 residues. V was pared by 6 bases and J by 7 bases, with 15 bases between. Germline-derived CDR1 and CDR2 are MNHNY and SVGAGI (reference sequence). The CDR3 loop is CASSPRGPGTQYF. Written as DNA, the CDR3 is TGTGCCAGCAGCCCTAGAGGGCCTGGGACCCAGTACTTC.

DNA for the CDR3: TGTGCCAGCAGCCCCGCGTTCGACAGAGAGGAAAAACTGTTTTTT. Its translation: CASSPAFDREEKLFF. V and J are TRBV9 and TRBJ1-4; TRBD1 is a possible D gene (5 bases). The germline gives CDR1 SGDLS, CDR2 YYNGEE. The CDR3 loop spans 15 amino acids. Trimming left V 4 bases short and J 8 bases short, with 18 bases between.

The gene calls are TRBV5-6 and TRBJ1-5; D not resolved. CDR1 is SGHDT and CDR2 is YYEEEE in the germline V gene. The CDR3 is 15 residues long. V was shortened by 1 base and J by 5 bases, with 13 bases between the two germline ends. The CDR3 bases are TGTGCCAGCAGCTTGTCCCACTCGCGCTATCAGCCCCAGCATTTT. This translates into CASSLSHSRYQPQHF.

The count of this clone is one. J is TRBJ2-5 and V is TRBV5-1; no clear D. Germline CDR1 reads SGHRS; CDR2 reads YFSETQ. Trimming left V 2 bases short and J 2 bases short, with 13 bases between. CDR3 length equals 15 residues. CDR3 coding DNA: TGCGCCAGCAGCTTATCCCCCGGGCAGCAAGAGACCCAGTACTTC. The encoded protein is CASSLSPGQQETQYF.

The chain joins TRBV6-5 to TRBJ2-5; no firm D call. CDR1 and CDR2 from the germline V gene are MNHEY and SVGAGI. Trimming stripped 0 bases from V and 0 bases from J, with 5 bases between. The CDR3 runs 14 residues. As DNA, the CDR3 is TGTGCCAGCAGTTACTCAAGGCACCAAGAGACCCAGTACTTC. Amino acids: CASSYSRHQETQYF.

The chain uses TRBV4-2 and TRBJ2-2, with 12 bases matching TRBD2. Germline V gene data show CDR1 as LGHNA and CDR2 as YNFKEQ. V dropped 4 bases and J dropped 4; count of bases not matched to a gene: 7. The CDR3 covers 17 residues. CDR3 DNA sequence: TGTGCCAGCAGCCGGACTAGCGGGGCCTCGGGCACCGGGGAGCTGTTTTTT. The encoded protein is CASSRTSGASGTGELFF.

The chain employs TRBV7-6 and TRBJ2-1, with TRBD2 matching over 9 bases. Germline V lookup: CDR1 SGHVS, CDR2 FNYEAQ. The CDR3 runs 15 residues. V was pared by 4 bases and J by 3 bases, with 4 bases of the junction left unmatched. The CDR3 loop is CASSSNSGGYNEQFF. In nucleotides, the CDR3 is TGTGCCAGCAGCTCTAATAGCGGGGGCTACAATGAGCAGTTCTTC.

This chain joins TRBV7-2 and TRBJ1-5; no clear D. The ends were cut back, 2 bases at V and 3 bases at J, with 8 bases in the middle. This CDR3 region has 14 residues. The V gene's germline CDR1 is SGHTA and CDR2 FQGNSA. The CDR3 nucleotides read TGTGCCAGCAGCTTACGCGGGATCAATCAGCCCCAGCATTTT. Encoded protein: CASSLRGINQPQHF.

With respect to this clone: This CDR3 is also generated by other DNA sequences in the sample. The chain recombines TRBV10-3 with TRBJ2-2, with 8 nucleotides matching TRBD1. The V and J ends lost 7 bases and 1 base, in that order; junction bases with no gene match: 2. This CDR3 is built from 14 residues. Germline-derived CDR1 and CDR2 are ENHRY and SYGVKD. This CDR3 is CAITGTGNTGELFF. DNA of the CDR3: TGTGCCATCACCGGGACAGGGAACACCGGGGAGCTGTTTTTT.

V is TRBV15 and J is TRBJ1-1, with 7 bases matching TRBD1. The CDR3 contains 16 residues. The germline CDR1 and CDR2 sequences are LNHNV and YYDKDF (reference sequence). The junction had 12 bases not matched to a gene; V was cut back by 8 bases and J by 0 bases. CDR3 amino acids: CATEGTEGAVNTEAFF. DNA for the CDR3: TGTGCCACCGAGGGGACCGAGGGGGCGGTGAACACTGAAGCTTTCTTT.